The sequence of this TCR beta chain was determined in a study of control samples from healthy donors and cancer patients. The method was immunoSEQ multiplex PCR; TCRdb's version includes in-frame clones alone and lacks a portion of them. The sample has 150,000 to 200,000 clones, 85% to 90% seen once. The CDR3 extends over 13 amino acids. V lost 7 bases and J lost 6, with 15 bases in between. The chain is built from TRBV12-3 or TRBV12-4 and TRBJ1-2; D not certain. The sequenced sample was blood. The clonotype was recovered from a young man in good health. The CDR3 DNA reads as TGTGCCAGCAATTCAAGGGCTCGCGATGGCTACACCTTC. Its protein product is CASNSRARDGYTF.